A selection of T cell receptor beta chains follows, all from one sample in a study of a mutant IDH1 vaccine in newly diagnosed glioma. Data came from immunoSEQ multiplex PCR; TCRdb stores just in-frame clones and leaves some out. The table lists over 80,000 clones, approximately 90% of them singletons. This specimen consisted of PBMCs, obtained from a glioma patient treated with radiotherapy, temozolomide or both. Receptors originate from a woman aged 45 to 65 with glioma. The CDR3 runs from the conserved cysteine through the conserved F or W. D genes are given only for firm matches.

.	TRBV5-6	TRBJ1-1	CASSWGAGVGNTEAFF	TGTGCCAGCAGCTGGGGAGCAGGGGTTGGGAACACTGAAGCTTTCTTT
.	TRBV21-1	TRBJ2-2	CASSKVPQSGTSDTGELFF	TGTGCCAGCAGCAAAGTCCCCCAGTCCGGGACCTCTGACACCGGGGAGCTGTTTTTT
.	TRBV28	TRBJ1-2	CASSFQPDYGYTF	TGTGCCAGCAGTTTTCAGCCAGACTATGGCTACACCTTC
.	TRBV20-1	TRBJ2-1	CSARAAGEQFF	TGCAGTGCTAGAGCTGCGGGAGAGCAGTTCTTC
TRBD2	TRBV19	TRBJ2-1	CASSIGGRAGNEQFF	TGTGCCAGTAGTATAGGCGGGAGGGCCGGGAATGAGCAGTTCTTC
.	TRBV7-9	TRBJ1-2	CASTPRGLVGYTF	TGTGCCAGCACCCCCCGGGGTTTAGTGGGCTACACCTTC
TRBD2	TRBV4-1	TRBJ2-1	CASSSPAGGSLYNEQFF	TGCGCCAGCAGCTCCCCAGCGGGAGGTTCCCTTTACAATGAGCAGTTCTTC
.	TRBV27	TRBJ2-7	CASSEGKGYEQYF	TGTGCCAGCAGTGAGGGTAAAGGGTATGAGCAGTACTTC
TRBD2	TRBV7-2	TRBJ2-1	CASSLQTSGGDEQFF	TGTGCCAGCAGCCTCCAAACTAGCGGCGGGGATGAGCAGTTCTTC
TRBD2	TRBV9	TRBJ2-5	CASGESSGRAWETQYF	TGTGCCAGCGGGGAGTCTAGCGGGAGGGCCTGGGAGACCCAGTACTTC
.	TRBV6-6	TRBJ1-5	CASSSANRVDQPQHF	TGTGCCAGCAGTTCCGCCAACAGGGTGGATCAGCCCCAGCATTTT
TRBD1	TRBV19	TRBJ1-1	CASSILGRGRGNTEAFF	TGTGCCAGTAGTATTTTGGGCAGGGGGCGCGGGAACACTGAAGCTTTCTTT
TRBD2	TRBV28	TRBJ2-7	CASSEGLAGGYEQYF	TGTGCCAGCAGCGAGGGGCTAGCGGGAGGCTACGAGCAGTACTTC
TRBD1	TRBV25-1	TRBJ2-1	CASSDRDRYNEQFF	TGTGCCAGCAGTGACCGGGACAGGTACAATGAGCAGTTCTTC